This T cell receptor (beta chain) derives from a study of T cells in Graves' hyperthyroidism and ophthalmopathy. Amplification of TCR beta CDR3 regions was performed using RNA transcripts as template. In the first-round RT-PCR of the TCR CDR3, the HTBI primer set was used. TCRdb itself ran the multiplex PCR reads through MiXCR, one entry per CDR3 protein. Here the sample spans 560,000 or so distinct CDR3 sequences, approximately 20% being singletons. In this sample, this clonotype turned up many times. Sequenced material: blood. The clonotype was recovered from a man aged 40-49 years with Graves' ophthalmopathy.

The CDR3 nucleotides are TGTGCCAGCAGTTTCGTGGGGGCGGGCTACACCTTC. Residues: CASSFVGAGYTF. V is TRBV28 and J is TRBJ1-2; weak D call: TRBD1 (6 bases). Germline loops: CDR1 MDHEN, CDR2 SYDVKM. V was trimmed by 3 bases and J by 8 bases, leaving 10 bases between them. The CDR3 is made up of 12 amino acids.